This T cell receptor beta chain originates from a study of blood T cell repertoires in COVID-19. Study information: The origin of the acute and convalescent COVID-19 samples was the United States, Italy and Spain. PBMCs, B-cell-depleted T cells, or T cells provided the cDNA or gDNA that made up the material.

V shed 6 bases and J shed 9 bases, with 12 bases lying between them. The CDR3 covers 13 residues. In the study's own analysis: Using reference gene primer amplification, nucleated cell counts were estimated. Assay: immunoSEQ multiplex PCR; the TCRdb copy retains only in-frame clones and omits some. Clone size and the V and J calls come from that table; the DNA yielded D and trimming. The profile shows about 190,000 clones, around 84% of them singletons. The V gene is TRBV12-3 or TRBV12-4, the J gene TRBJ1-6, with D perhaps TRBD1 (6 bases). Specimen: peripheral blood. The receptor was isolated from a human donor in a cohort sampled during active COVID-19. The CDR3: CASRTQGFSPLHF. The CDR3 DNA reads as TGTGCCAGCAGAACCCAGGGGTTTTCACCCCTCCACTTT.